What follows are 10 T cell receptor beta chains derived from one specimen sequenced in a study of shared clonotypes between healthy human individuals. Generated by immunoSEQ multiplex PCR, the TCRdb table keeps only in-frame clones and is missing some. The profile shows 2 million to 2.5 million clones, 90% to 95% of them singletons. The specimen sequenced was naive CD4+ T cells from PBMCs. Subset meaning: CD45RA+ positively selected. Receptor source: a young man in good health. Some clones in this sample may be carry-over from other donors' samples.

The chain carries TRBV7-9 and TRBJ2-3; D gene uncertain. Trimming shortened V by 1 base and J by 6 bases, and 8 bases separated the two germline ends. This CDR3 spans 13 amino acids. The germline V gene encodes CDR1 SEHNR and CDR2 FQNEAQ (reference sequence). The CDR3 reads CASSLVALDTQYF. In DNA form, the CDR3 reads TGTGCCAGCAGCTTAGTAGCACTGGATACGCAGTATTTT.

The table lists this clone with a count of one. The CDR3 nucleotides read TGTGCCAGCAGCGTAGGGAGCGGGAGGGGAGAAGATACGCAGTATTTT. Its protein product is CASSVGSGRGEDTQYF. This chain uses TRBV9 with TRBJ2-3; 10 nucleotides line up with TRBD2. The V and J ends lost 0 bases and 5 bases, in that order; junction bases with no gene match: 6. Germline CDR1 SGDLS, CDR2 YYNGEE. CDR3 length equals 16 residues. Combining the CDR3 with reference TRBV9 and TRBJ2-3 gives the whole variable domain DSGVTQTPKHLITATGQRVTLRCSPRSGDLSVYWYQQSLDQGLQFLIQYYNGEERAKGNILERFSAQQFPDLHSELNLSSLELGDSALYFCASSVGSGRGEDTQYFGPGTRLTVL.

J is TRBJ1-3 and V is TRBV30; 7 nucleotides align to TRBD1. V shed 6 bases and J 4 bases; nucleotides not matched to a gene: 9. CDR1 is GTSNPN, CDR2 SVGIG, per germline (reference sequence). The CDR3 is 14 residues long. The CDR3 spells CACQTGAKGNTIYF. CDR3 coding DNA: TGTGCCTGCCAAACAGGGGCCAAGGGAAACACCATATATTTT. The full variable domain, completed using reference TRBV30 and TRBJ1-3, is SQTIHQWPATLVQPVGSPLSLECTVEGTSNPNLYWYRQAAGRGLQLLFYSVGIGQISSEVPQNLSASRPQDRQFILSSKKLLLSDSGFYLCACQTGAKGNTIYFGEGSWLTVV.

V usage is TRBV28 and J usage is TRBJ2-3; D is uncertain. The CDR3 consists of 14 residues. V was pared by 9 bases and J by 13 bases, with 26 bases between. Per the germline V gene, CDR1 is MDHEN and CDR2 is SYDVKM. Here the CDR3 reads CASYRTFSPPVEYF. CDR3 sequence (DNA): TGTGCCAGTTACCGGACCTTTTCGCCCCCGGTTGAGTATTTT.

The CDR3 loop reads CASSLEETQYF. The CDR3 nucleotides read TGTGCCAGCAGCCTCGAAGAGACCCAGTACTTC. The V call is TRBV25-1, the J call TRBJ2-5; D gene ambiguous. The CDR3 runs 11 residues. The germline V gene has CDR1 MGHDK and CDR2 SYGVNS. V lost 6 bases to trimming and J lost 3 bases, with 5 bases between them. Full variable domain (outside the CDR3, taken from reference TRBV25-1 and TRBJ2-5): EADIYQTPRYLVIGTGKKITLECSQTMGHDKMYWYQQDPGMELHLIHYSYGVNSTEKGDLSSESTVSRIRTEHFPLTLESARPSHTSQYLCASSLEETQYFGPGTRLLVL.

The chain employs TRBV2 and TRBJ1-1; D gene unclear. The CDR3 totals 12 residues. Germline V CDR1 and CDR2: SNHLY, FYNNEI. V lost 4 bases, J lost 6 bases, and 9 bases lay in between. CDR3 nucleotides: TGTGCCAGCAGTGTTCTAGGACCTGAAGCTTTCTTT. This codes for CASSVLGPEAFF. Full variable domain (outside the CDR3, taken from reference TRBV2 and TRBJ1-1): EPEVTQTPSHQVTQMGQEVILRCVPISNHLYFYWYRQILGQKVEFLVSFYNNEISEKSEIFDDQFSVERPDGSNFTLKIRSTKLEDSAMYFCASSVLGPEAFFGQGTRLTVV.

Remarks on this clone: Different DNA sequences within this sample yield the same CDR3. This chain connects TRBV14 to TRBJ2-7; no definite D call. This CDR3 region has 13 residues. The germline gives CDR1 SGHDN, CDR2 FVKESK. Trimming stripped 0 bases from V and 4 bases from J, with 7 bases between. The CDR3 sequence: CASSQDRGYEQYF. The CDR3 DNA follows: TGTGCCAGCAGCCAAGATCGTGGGTACGAGCAGTACTTC.

This clone was counted once. The chain is built from TRBV5-1 and TRBJ1-2; D is unclear. CDR1 SGHRS and CDR2 YFSETQ come from the germline V gene. With 0 bases removed from V and 5 bases from J, the gap between germline ends came to 14 bases. The CDR3 is 15 amino acids. The CDR3 DNA sequence: TGCGCCAGCAGCTTGGTCGCCTCCTTTCTGTATGGCTACACCTTC. This codes for CASSLVASFLYGYTF.

On this clone itself: Different DNA sequences within this sample yield the same CDR3. This chain uses TRBV19 with TRBJ1-2; D uncertain. V lost 4 bases to trimming and J lost 1 base, with 7 bases between them. The CDR3 is made up of 13 amino acids. Germline V gene lookup returns CDR1 LNHDA and CDR2 SQIVND (reference sequence). The CDR3 protein is CASSSGVNYGYTF. As DNA, the CDR3 is TGTGCCAGTAGTAGCGGGGTTAACTATGGCTACACCTTC.

The rearrangement joins TRBV10-3 to TRBJ2-2; D is unresolved. The germline gives CDR1 ENHRY, CDR2 SYGVKD. The CDR3 runs to 16 residues. Deletions cut 0 bases from V and 2 bases from J, with 10 bases between. This CDR3 reads CAISESLALNTGELFF. CDR3 sequence (DNA): TGTGCCATCAGTGAGTCGCTGGCCCTAAACACCGGGGAGCTGTTTTTT.